This TCR beta chain was obtained from a study of response to subunit inactivated influenza vaccine. Remarks on this clonotype: What it binds is not known.

Each CDR3 protein gets one entry after TCRdb re-called the RT-PCR reads with MiXCR. Among about 700,000 distinct CDR3 sequences, around 14% were seen once, and the ten largest hold roughly 11%. V shed 5 bases and J 4 bases; nucleotides not matched to a gene: 11. This CDR3 spans 16 amino acids. Germline V CDR1 and CDR2: SGHVS, FNYEAQ. Study-wide results and caveats: With each seasonal influenza vaccination, the authors suggested, few new T cells are recruited.

The specimen comprised PBMCs from blood, sampled roughly 13 days after vaccination. This TCR was sampled from a man in his fifties who received an inactivated influenza vaccine. The chain couples TRBV7-6 to TRBJ1-2; 9 positions agree with TRBD1. The CDR3 sequence: CASSVGPGQGVYGYTF. CDR3 nucleotide sequence: TGTGCCAGCAGCGTAGGACCGGGACAGGGAGTCTATGGCTACACCTTC.